The present entry profiles one T cell receptor beta chain with its context. The antigen it recognizes is unknown. No base quality values were provided; no much bigger clone lies one nucleotide off. Within the sample, other DNA sequences also encode this same CDR3. The sample originates from a study of OX40 agonist ivuxolimab in advanced cancers. For the wider study: The costimulatory receptor OX40 (CD134) was targeted by ivuxolimab, a fully human IgG2 agonistic monoclonal antibody. Partial responses occurred in three dose-escalation patients, of whom one had hepatocellular carcinoma and two had cutaneous melanoma. In the dose-escalation cohort, approximately 83% of patients were male, and the mean age was approximately 60 years with a range of roughly 20 to 80. Intravenous ivuxolimab was administered to patients every 2 weeks at six dose levels: 0.01, 0.1, 0.3, 1.5, 3 and 10 mg/kg. The paper covers the monotherapy dose-escalation part of the phase I ivuxolimab trial, which included N = 52 patients. Of the 50 or so patients in dose escalation, about 20 had hepatocellular carcinoma, about 15 had melanoma, 9 had renal cell carcinoma and 9 had head and neck cancer. The purpose of peripheral TCRbeta sequencing was to test whether ivuxolimab changed TCR sequence diversity and led to clonal T-cell expansion. Patients were allowed to have had prior anti-PD-1, anti-PD-L1 or anti-CTLA-4 therapy, and 40% of the dose-escalation patients had previously received checkpoint inhibitors.

Patients with autoimmune disease history or receiving systemic immunosuppression were excluded from the trial. Peripheral blood for TCR sequencing was collected from all dose cohorts at baseline, on cycle 4 day 1, and on cycle 7 day 1. Samples came from an open-label, multicenter, first-in-human phase I dose-escalation trial of ivuxolimab. The trial enrolled adults with locally advanced or metastatic head and neck squamous cell, hepatocellular, melanoma or renal cell carcinoma. Before TCR sequencing, CD4+ T cells and CD8+ T cells from peripheral blood were sorted into separate populations. Genomic DNA was extracted from sorted cells for sequencing of the TCRbeta CDR3 region. The immunoSEQ Assay was used for sequencing of TCRbeta CDR3 regions. This immuneACCESS table, as held by TCRdb, lists in-frame sequences with V and J called but not all clones. Of the missing ones, under half trace to an unresolved V gene in checked studies; the others have no known cause. The sample data list about 59,000 clones, and 87% of these were observed just once. Of the sample, roughly 0.34% is held by the ten largest clones.

The CDR3 spans 14 residues, from the cysteine through the phenylalanine. The kept DNA is CDR3 alone, 42 bases in frame from the first base. According to the germline V gene, CDR1 reads SGDLS and CDR2 reads YYNGEE. From V the trimming removes 2 bases and from J it removes 7 bases, while the gene matches leave 6 bases of the junction unaccounted for. General conclusions and limits of the study: In the 0.1-3.0 mg/kg groups, partial responders were among the patients with the lowest normalized peripheral clonal expansion, particularly in CD8+ T cells. Low levels of normalized T-cell clonal expansion were also seen in some patients who did not respond. After ivuxolimab, CD8+ T cells had more expanded clones than CD4+ T cells on average. At doses of 0.1 to 3.0 mg/kg, clonal expansion of both CD4+ and CD8+ blood T cells was observed from baseline to week 6. The antigen specificity of the clonally expanded peripheral T cells was not determined.

The sequence is built from TRBV9 and TRBJ2-7, with 10 bases aligning to TRBD1. The sequence came from an adult with an advanced solid tumor such as melanoma, head and neck, liver or kidney cancer. This sample comprised CD4+ or CD8+ T cells sorted from blood, obtained in a trial of the OX40 agonist ivuxolimab. The DNA sequence follows: TGTGCCAGCAGCGTGGCCTGGACAGGGGGAGAGCAGTACTTC. Protein translation: CASSVAWTGGEQYF.